The clone carrying this T cell receptor beta chain has more than one count but fewer than ten. Its antigen is not known. The germline V gene encodes CDR1 MGHDK and CDR2 SYGVNS. The CDR3 extends over 17 amino acids. V shed 6 bases and J 3 bases; nucleotides not matched to a gene: 11. This specimen comes from a study of identical twins. MiXCR, run by TCRdb on the 5' RACE reads, gives a single entry per CDR3 protein. The sample has around 680,000 distinct CDR3 sequences, roughly 8% seen once; the top ten hold around 0.98%. Overall study results and limits: Fewer insertions characterized abundant cord blood beta clonotypes, whereas memory repertoires showed none. Where out-of-frame alpha sequences were twin-shared, they showed excess low generation probability. Models predicted less out-of-frame TCR alpha sharing in monozygotic twins than was found. Potential partial confounding of zero-insertion analyses by invariant MAIT and iNKT cells was noted.

This sample also belongs to another study, concerning yellow fever vaccine responses in identical twins.

The rearrangement links TRBV25-1 to TRBJ2-2; 9 bases agree with TRBD2. This receptor was taken from a woman aged 18-30 years in good health. The material sequenced was PBMCs. The CDR3 region has the DNA TGTGCCAGCAGCATCATAAGGGTAGCGGGAGACACCGGGGAGCTGTTTTTT. As protein: CASSIIRVAGDTGELFF.